This T cell receptor (beta chain) appears in the sequencing data of a study of blood T cell repertoires in COVID-19 (dated by TCRdb to the early 2020s). Notes on the research overall: Samples covering the acute and convalescent phases of COVID-19 were provided by collaborators in the United States, Italy and Spain. The material from the prospective study consisted of cDNA or gDNA derived from T cells, B-cell-depleted T cells, or PBMCs. The dataset comprised deeply sampled blood TCRbeta repertoires from subjects exposed to, actively infected with, or recovered from COVID-19. The repertoires were released in a freely available public database meant as a resource for research on the immune response to SARS-CoV-2. A de-identified subject ID, COVID-19 status, age in years and sex were almost always included in the sample metadata. Where available, HLA class I and class II types were obtained from metadata supplied by the sample provider rather than from assay-based typing. The samples were drawn from two sources: the first 160 participants of the ongoing ImmuneRACE study, and fewer than 1,500 subjects contributed by 6 global collaborators. Beyond this particular receptor, the publication reports: The quantity of clinical and demographic metadata differed by source and by participant and was supplied without curation.

Collaborating institutions collected whole blood in K2EDTA tubes following their own protocols. Collaborator samples were shipped for TCRbeta analysis as frozen whole blood, isolated PBMCs, or DNA extracted from either sample type. Worth noting for this clone: It lacks a known antigen. No much larger clonotype is one base removed from it; base qualities were not supplied.

TCRbeta CDR3 regions were amplified from genomic DNA using the immunoSEQ Assay, a bias-controlled multiplex PCR. As for how the authors treated the data: Nucleated cell counts per sample were estimated from amplification of reference gene primers within the assay. To quantify the absolute abundance of each unique TCRbeta CDR3 rearrangement, sequence reads were collapsed and filtered. For each sample, productive Simpson clonality was calculated by taking the square root of Simpson's diversity index across productive rearrangements. The source is immuneACCESS, and TCRdb retained only in-frame sequences with V and J called. Part of the clones is not carried over; for the studies checked, unresolved V genes explain less than half of this, and the remainder is unexplained. The DNA gave D and trimming, while V, J and clone size come from that table. The sample table lists tens of thousands of clones, around three quarters of them with a count of one. The top ten constitute almost 50% of the sample.

This clonotype was obtained from a human donor in a cohort sampled during active COVID-19. Sequencing input: peripheral blood.

The DNA sequence follows: TGTGCCAGCACCAAAGTAGGGGACACAGATACGCAGTATTTT. Its translation reads: CASTKVGDTDTQYF. The chain couples TRBV6-5 to TRBJ2-3; a tentative D call is TRBD1 (5 bases match). The V and J ends are trimmed by 7 bases and 2 bases, leaving 13 bases between them. In the germline V gene, CDR1 corresponds to MNHEY and CDR2 to SVGAGI. The CDR3, cysteine through phenylalanine, is 14 amino acids long. The DNA shown is the 42-base CDR3, in frame from base 1.